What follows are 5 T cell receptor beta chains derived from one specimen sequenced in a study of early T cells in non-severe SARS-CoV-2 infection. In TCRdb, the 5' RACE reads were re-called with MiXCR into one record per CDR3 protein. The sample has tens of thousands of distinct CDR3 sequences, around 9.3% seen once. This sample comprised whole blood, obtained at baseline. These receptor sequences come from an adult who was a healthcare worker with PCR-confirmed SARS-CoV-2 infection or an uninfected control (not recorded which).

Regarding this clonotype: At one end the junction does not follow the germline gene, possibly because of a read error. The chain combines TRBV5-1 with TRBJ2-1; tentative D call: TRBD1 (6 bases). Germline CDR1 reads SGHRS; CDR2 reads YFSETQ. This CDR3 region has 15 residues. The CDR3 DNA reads TGCGCCAGCGGCTTGGTGGCAGGGGCCAGCAATGAGCAGTTCTTC. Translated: CASGLVAGASNEQFF.

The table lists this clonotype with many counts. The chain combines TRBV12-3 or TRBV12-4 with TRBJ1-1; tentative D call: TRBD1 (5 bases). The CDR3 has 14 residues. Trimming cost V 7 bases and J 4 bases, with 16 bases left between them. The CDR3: CASTQVVGGTEAFF. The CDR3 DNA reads TGTGCCAGCACCCAAGTCGTGGGGGGCACTGAAGCTTTCTTT.

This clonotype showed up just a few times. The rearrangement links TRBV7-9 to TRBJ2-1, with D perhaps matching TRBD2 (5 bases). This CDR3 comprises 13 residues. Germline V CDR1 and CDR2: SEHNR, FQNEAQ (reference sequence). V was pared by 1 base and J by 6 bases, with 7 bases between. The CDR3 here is CASSLEAGNEQFF. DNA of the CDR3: TGTGCCAGCAGCTTAGAGGCGGGCAATGAGCAGTTCTTC.

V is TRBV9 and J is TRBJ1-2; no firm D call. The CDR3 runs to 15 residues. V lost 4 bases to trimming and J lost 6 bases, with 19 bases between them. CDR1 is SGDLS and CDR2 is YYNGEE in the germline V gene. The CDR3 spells CASSPRWAGMDGYTF. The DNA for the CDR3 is TGTGCCAGCAGCCCCCGATGGGCGGGGATGGATGGCTACACCTTC.

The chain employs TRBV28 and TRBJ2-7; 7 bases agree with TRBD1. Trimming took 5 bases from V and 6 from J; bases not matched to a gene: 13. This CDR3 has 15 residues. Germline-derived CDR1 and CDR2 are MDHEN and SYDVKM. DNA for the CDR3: TGTGCCAGCAGTCTAGCCGGGACAGTAAAGGGCGAGCAGTACTTC. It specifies CASSLAGTVKGEQYF.